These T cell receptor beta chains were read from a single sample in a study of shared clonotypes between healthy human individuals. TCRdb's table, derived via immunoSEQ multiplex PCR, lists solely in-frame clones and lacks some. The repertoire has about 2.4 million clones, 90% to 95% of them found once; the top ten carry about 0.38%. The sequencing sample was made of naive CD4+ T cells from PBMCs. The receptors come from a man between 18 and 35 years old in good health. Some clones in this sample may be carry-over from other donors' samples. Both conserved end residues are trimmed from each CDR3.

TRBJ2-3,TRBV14,ASSQALAGVDTQY
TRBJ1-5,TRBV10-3,AISEQGAGQPQH
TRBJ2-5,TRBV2,ASSEGRETQY
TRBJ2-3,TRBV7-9,APGGVSGTDTQY
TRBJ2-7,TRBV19,ASSKGAAPPYEQY
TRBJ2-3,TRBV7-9,ASSFLWDASTDTQY
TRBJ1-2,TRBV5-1,ASSPTGEYGYT
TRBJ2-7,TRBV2,ASSLASGRGEQY
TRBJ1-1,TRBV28,ASSKTGGWNTEAF
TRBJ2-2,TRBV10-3,AISVGGLAALTGELF
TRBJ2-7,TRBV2,ASSERVYEQY
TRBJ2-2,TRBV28,ASSLSSLNTGELF
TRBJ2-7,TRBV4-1,ASSQDGDPYSYEQY
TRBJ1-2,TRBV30,AWSRDRGYT
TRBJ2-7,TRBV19,ASSPGRPTYEQY
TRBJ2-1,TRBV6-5,ASRYSGRSLINEQF
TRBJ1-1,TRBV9,ASSPSDNTEAF
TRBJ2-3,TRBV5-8,ASSLAGGTDTQY
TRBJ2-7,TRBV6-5,ASSYKGLAGSEQY
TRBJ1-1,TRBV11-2,ASSFGGRTEAF
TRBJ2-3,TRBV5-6,ASSLVGSLADPSTDTQY
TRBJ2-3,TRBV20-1,SARSGDTQY
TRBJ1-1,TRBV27,ASRIAGISAEAF
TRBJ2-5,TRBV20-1,STILSKTQY
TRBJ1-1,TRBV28,ASSLGHLTEAF
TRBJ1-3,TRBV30,AWSVQWAGGNTIY
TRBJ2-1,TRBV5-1,ASSLDPGSFNEQF
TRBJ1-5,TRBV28,ASSLKGPYSNQPQH
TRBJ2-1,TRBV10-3,AITGTDDPKQF
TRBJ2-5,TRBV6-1,ASSEVVPANQETQY
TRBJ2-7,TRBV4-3,ASSQVGGTRNEQY
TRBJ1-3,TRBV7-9,ASSPGTGAGNTIY
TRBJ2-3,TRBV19,ASSIDPRVSTDTQY
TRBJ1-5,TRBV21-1,ASSKEGRAEHWQPQH
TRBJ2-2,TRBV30,AWRPTSAGELF
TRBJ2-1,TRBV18,ASSLFLAQIPDDEQF
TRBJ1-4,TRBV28,ASSLSGQGNEKLF
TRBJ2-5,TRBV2,ASSGVSAEETQY
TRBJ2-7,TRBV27,ASRRVSPGQVYEQY
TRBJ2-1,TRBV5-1,ASSLVTSYNSEQF
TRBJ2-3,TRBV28,ASSPLRGGRTDTQY
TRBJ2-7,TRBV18,ASSPGGGYGRQY
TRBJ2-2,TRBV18,ASSSHPQGITGELF
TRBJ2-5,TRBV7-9,ASSLRRGAPGETQY
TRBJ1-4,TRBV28,ASSRTTGNEKLF
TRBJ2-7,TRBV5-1,ASSPGHQTRGEQY
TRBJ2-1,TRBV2,ASSRDRVGEQF
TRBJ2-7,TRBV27,ASRPGAGWGEQY
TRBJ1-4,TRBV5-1,ASSFGGLYEKLF
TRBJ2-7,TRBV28,ASSSPGQGAGEQY
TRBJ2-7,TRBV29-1,SVARGMGGVPYEQY
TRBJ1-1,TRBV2,ASSEHGLNTEAF
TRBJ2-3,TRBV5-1,ASSPITGESTDTQY
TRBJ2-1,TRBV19,ASLQRESF
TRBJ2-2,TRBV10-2,ASSGWEARTGELF
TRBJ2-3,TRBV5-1,ASRGNSGAPTDTQY
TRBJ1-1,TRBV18,ASSPYNPGQGGEAF
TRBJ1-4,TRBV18,ASRPRGVATNEKLF
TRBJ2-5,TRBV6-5,ASSPGLGGAQY